The 18 T cell receptor beta chains below all came from one sample that was sequenced in a study of T-cell reconstitution after alpha-beta-depleted transplantation in children. Researchers prepared the TCRbeta library using unique molecular identifiers, the study reports. TCRdb reanalysed the PCR reads using MiXCR and keeps one entry per CDR3 protein. The data show roughly 590,000 distinct CDR3 sequences, with around a sixth seen just once and 0.85% to 1.3% held by the top ten. The sequenced sample was PBMCs from the stem cell graft donor, obtained from the stem cell graft. All receptors come from a human donor who donated a stem cell graft to a child with acute myeloid leukemia.

This clonotype was seen a few times. This chain links TRBV5-1 with TRBJ1-1, with 8 bases identical to TRBD1. J lost 6 bases, V lost 2 bases, and 3 bases had no gene match. Germline lookup yields CDR1 SGHRS and CDR2 YFSETQ. This CDR3 has 13 amino acids. CDR3 region: CASSFSGQAEAFF. CDR3 nucleotide sequence: TGCGCCAGCAGCTTTTCGGGACAGGCTGAAGCTTTCTTT.

This clonotype was seen a handful of times. The rearrangement uses TRBV25-1 and TRBJ2-5; TRBD1 matches at 8 bases. CDR3 length equals 15 residues. Germline trimming cut 4 bases from V and 4 bases from J; bases unmatched to any gene: 8. Germline V lookup: CDR1 MGHDK, CDR2 SYGVNS. The DNA for the CDR3 is TGTGCCAGCAGTGTGGGACAGGTAGTAAGAGAGACCCAGTACTTC. Translated: CASSVGQVVRETQYF.

The chain is built from TRBV4-1 and TRBJ2-1, with 13 bases lining up with TRBD2. Germline-derived CDR1 and CDR2 are MGHRA and YSYEKL. Trimming at V came to 5 bases and at J to 12 bases, leaving 10 bases not matched to a gene. The CDR3 is 15 amino acids. The CDR3 sequence: CASSSPGLAGSVQFF. The CDR3 region has the DNA TGCGCCAGCAGCTCCCCGGGACTAGCGGGGTCGGTGCAGTTCTTC.

There are a few counts of this clonotype. The gene calls are TRBV20-1 and TRBJ1-2, with D unresolved. Germline-derived CDR1 and CDR2 are DFQATT and SNEGSKA (reference sequence). V was shortened by 1 base and J by 0 bases, with 6 bases between the two germline ends. This CDR3 contains 13 residues. The CDR3 coding sequence is TGCAGTGCTAGAGTTCAGACTAACTATGGCTACACCTTC. The encoded protein is CSARVQTNYGYTF.

This clonotype was recorded many times. The rearrangement joins TRBV29-1 to TRBJ2-6; the D is unclear. V lost 4 bases and J lost 0, with 7 bases in between. This CDR3 spans 14 amino acids. Germline assignment: CDR1 SQVTM and CDR2 ANQGSEA. The CDR3 loop is CSVGRSSGANVLTF. As DNA, the CDR3 is TGCAGCGTTGGACGGAGCTCTGGGGCCAACGTCCTGACTTTC. The variable domain in full, completed from reference TRBV29-1 and TRBJ2-6, reads SAVISQKPSRDICQRGTSLTIQCQVDSQVTMMFWYRQQPGQSLTLIATANQGSEATYESGFVIDKFPISRPNLTFSTLTVSNMSPEDSSIYLCSVGRSSGANVLTFGAGSRLTVL.

For this clonotype: This clone may be a read error of a much larger clone one base away. J is TRBJ1-1 and V is TRBV20-1; D might be TRBD1 (5 bases). V dropped 2 bases and J dropped 11 bases, with 21 bases sitting between them. This CDR3 contains 14 residues. Per the germline V gene, CDR1 is DFQATT and CDR2 is SNEGSKA (reference sequence). Written as DNA, the CDR3 is TGCAGTGCTAGAAGAGGAAGTCGGGACGTCGACGCTTTCTTT. Residues: CSARRGSRDVDAFF.

This clonotype was counted ten times or more. The V and J genes are TRBV19 and TRBJ2-1, with D hard to call. V dropped 3 bases and J dropped 5 bases, with 11 bases sitting between them. CDR3 length: 14 amino acids. Germline V gene data show CDR1 as LNHDA and CDR2 as SQIVND (reference sequence). The CDR3 DNA sequence: TGTGCCAGTAGTATCCAGGCGACCAACAATGAGCAGTTCTTC. Translating it yields CASSIQATNNEQFF.

This clonotype was seen more than once but under ten times. The J gene is TRBJ2-2, the V gene TRBV12-3 or TRBV12-4; 8 bases are shared with TRBD2. The junction had 4 bases not matched to a gene; V was cut back by 3 bases and J by 7 bases. The CDR3 runs to 14 residues. The CDR3 reads CASSFSGAGGELFF. The CDR3 DNA reads TGTGCCAGCAGTTTTAGCGGGGCTGGCGGGGAGCTGTTTTTT.

The sample holds many counts of this clonotype. The chain carries TRBV12-3 or TRBV12-4 and TRBJ2-1; no firm D call. Deletions cut 2 bases from V and 7 bases from J, with 0 bases between. The CDR3 sequence is 10 residues long. As DNA, the CDR3 is TGTGCCAGCAGTTTAAATGAGCAGTTCTTC. This encodes CASSLNEQFF.

The chain carries TRBV6-5 and TRBJ1-1; D possibly corresponds to TRBD1 (5 bases). CDR1 is MNHEY, CDR2 SVGAGI, per germline. The germline V and J ends were trimmed by 7 bases and 11 bases, with 17 bases remaining between them. This CDR3 is built from 12 residues. CDR3 loop: CASNPREGSAFF. The CDR3 nucleotides read TGTGCCAGCAACCCCCGGGAGGGGAGTGCTTTCTTT.

This clonotype occurred many times. V is TRBV12-3 or TRBV12-4 and J is TRBJ2-7; TRBD2 might be the D (5 bases). There are 11 residues in the CDR3. Trimming took off 3 bases at V and 6 bases at J, with 6 bases between the two ends. CDR3 nucleotide sequence: TGTGCCAGCAGTTTCGGAGGCGAGCAGTACGTC. Its protein product is CASSFGGEQYV.

This clonotype was observed a handful of times. The rearrangement uses TRBV30 and TRBJ1-2; TRBD1 agrees at 9 bases. CDR1 and CDR2 (germline): GTSNPN, SVGIG (reference sequence). The CDR3 has 13 amino acids. Losses at the gene ends were 3 bases for V and 7 bases for J; bases not matched to a gene: 6. The CDR3 region has the DNA TGTGCCTGGAGCGCCGGGGACAGGGTTGGCTACACCTTC. Translation gives CAWSAGDRVGYTF.

This clonotype was picked up a small number of times. The rearrangement links TRBV20-1 to TRBJ2-5, with 7 positions matching TRBD1. The CDR3 extends over 11 amino acids. Germline loops: CDR1 DFQATT, CDR2 SNEGSKA (reference sequence). This CDR3 reads CSPTGAETQYF. CDR3 nucleotides: TGCAGCCCCACAGGGGCAGAGACCCAGTACTTC.

This rearrangement joins TRBV7-3 to TRBJ2-1; 11 bases fit TRBD2. The germline gives CDR1 SGHTA, CDR2 FQGTGA. With 4 bases clipped from V and 5 bases from J, the junction kept 7 bases outside the gene matches. CDR3 length: 16 amino acids. The CDR3 sequence: CASSSIPGLADNEQFF. In nucleotides, the CDR3 is TGTGCCAGCAGCTCAATCCCGGGACTAGCGGACAATGAGCAGTTCTTC.

Details on this clonotype: Possible read error: a much larger clone is one base away. V gene TRBV6-5 combines with J gene TRBJ2-1; D may be TRBD2 (5 bases). Germline V gene lookup returns CDR1 MNHEY and CDR2 SVGAGI. This CDR3 is 17 amino acids long. Trimming pared 2 bases from V and 3 bases from J, leaving 17 bases between. Written as DNA, the CDR3 is TGTGCCAGCAGTTACCGGTGGAGGCCGCGCTACTACAATGAGCAGTTCTTC. It encodes CASSYRWRPRYYNEQFF.

This clonotype showed up just a few times. In DNA form, the CDR3 reads TGTGCCAGCTCCCCAGACAGGGGGCCCCCCACAGATACGCAGTATTTT. It translates to CASSPDRGPPTDTQYF. The chain uses TRBV7-7 and TRBJ2-3; TRBD1 agrees at 10 bases. This CDR3 contains 16 residues. V gave up 8 bases and J gave up 2 bases; unmatched junction bases: 10. In germline, CDR1 is SSHAT, CDR2 FNYEAQ (reference sequence).

The chain links TRBV3-1 to TRBJ2-2; D might be TRBD2 (5 bases). Between the trimmed V and J ends, which lost 1 base and 10 bases, there was a span of 16 bases. Germline V lookup: CDR1 LGHDT, CDR2 YNNKEL (reference sequence). The CDR3 extends over 15 amino acids. In DNA form, the CDR3 reads TGTGCCAGCAGCCAAGCCGCGGACTTTCTTCTGGAGCTGTTTTTT. It specifies CASSQAADFLLELFF.

V gene TRBV11-3 combines with J gene TRBJ2-7, with 8 bases that match TRBD1. The V and J ends lost 1 base and 2 bases, in that order; junction bases with no gene match: 10. CDR3 length equals 17 residues. Germline CDR1 reads SGHNT; CDR2 reads YENEEA. CDR3 amino acids: CASSLGTRQGMAYEQYF. The CDR3 bases are TGTGCCAGCAGCTTAGGGACCCGACAGGGGATGGCCTACGAGCAGTACTTC.